A selection of T cell receptor beta chains follows, all from one sample in a study of naive and memory T cell subsets. TCRdb re-derived calls from the UMI-ligation and nested PCR reads in MiXCR, one entry per CDR3 protein. The data hold approximately 140,000 distinct CDR3 sequences, with over 20% observed a single time. The sequencing sample was made of naive CD4+ T cells from blood. The receptors were sampled from a human donor in good health. Both conserved end residues are part of each CDR3. The order of the fields is CDR3 protein, CDR3 DNA, D gene, clone size, V gene, J gene. A D gene is named only where the DNA matches it firmly. Clone size is not always given. Where it is, it says once, few, many or a class for expanded clones.

CASSYGRSSPLHF,TGTGCCAGCAGTTACGGGAGAAGTTCACCCCTCCACTTT,NA,many,TRBV27,TRBJ1-6
CASSLGQAEQYF,TGTGCCAGCAGTTTAGGACAGGCCGAGCAGTACTTC,TRBD1,NA,TRBV28,TRBJ2-7
CASSHVLRTGLYEQYF,TGTGCCAGTAGCCACGTCCTCAGGACAGGGCTCTACGAGCAGTACTTC,TRBD1,NA,TRBV19,TRBJ2-7
CASSFGTRTTDTQYF,TGTGCCAGCAGCTTCGGGACAAGAACCACAGATACGCAGTATTTT,NA,NA,TRBV5-5,TRBJ2-3
CASSSTVEYSIQYF,TGCGCCAGCAGCTCTACCGTCGAATACTCCATTCAGTACTTC,NA,NA,TRBV5-1,TRBJ2-4
CSVGVLGTSGGGEQFF,TGCAGCGTGGGGGTCTTGGGGACTAGCGGAGGGGGAGAGCAGTTCTTC,TRBD2,many,TRBV29-1,TRBJ2-1
CASRFEHLLGADEQFF,TGTGCAAGTCGCTTCGAGCATCTGTTGGGGGCGGATGAGCAGTTCTTC,NA,few,TRBV12-2,TRBJ2-1
CASSLLRAGTEAFF,TGTGCCAGCAGTTTACTCCGGGCTGGGACTGAAGCTTTCTTT,NA,few,TRBV28,TRBJ1-1
CASRPWEDRGSDTQYF,TGTGCCAGCAGACCGTGGGAGGACAGGGGTTCAGATACGCAGTATTTT,TRBD1,many,TRBV28,TRBJ2-3
CASSLGRPSNYGYTF,TGTGCCAGCAGCTTGGGCAGGCCGTCAAACTATGGCTACACCTTC,NA,NA,TRBV11-2,TRBJ1-2
CASRGIGTDTQYF,TGTGCCAGCAGGGGGATCGGCACAGATACGCAGTATTTT,NA,NA,TRBV27,TRBJ2-3
CASSVTRTEQFF,TGTGCCAGCAGTGTGACTAGAACTGAGCAGTTCTTC,NA,NA,TRBV28,TRBJ2-1
CASSLGPAGNSGANVLTF,TGTGCCAGCAGCTTGGGGCCAGCGGGGAACTCTGGGGCCAACGTCCTGACTTTC,TRBD2,few,TRBV5-4,TRBJ2-6
CAGRQGGTDTQYF,TGTGCCGGAAGACAGGGGGGCACAGATACGCAGTATTTT,TRBD1,NA,TRBV2,TRBJ2-3
CASSGDGQRGGFF,TGTGCCAGCAGTGGCGACGGGCAACGAGGCGGGTTCTTC,NA,NA,TRBV28,TRBJ2-1
CASSLGQGRDEQYF,TGTGCCAGCAGCTTGGGACAGGGTCGGGACGAGCAGTACTTC,TRBD1,few,TRBV5-4,TRBJ2-7
CSALAGGHLRTDTQYF,TGCAGTGCCCTAGCGGGAGGCCACCTACGGACAGATACGCAGTATTTT,TRBD2,few,TRBV20-1,TRBJ2-3
CASREAGGTYNEQFF,TGTGCCAGCAGGGAAGCGGGAGGGACCTACAATGAGCAGTTCTTC,TRBD2,few,TRBV27,TRBJ2-1
CASSPLAGGLTGELFF,TGTGCCAGCAGCCCACTAGCGGGAGGCCTCACCGGGGAGCTGTTTTTT,TRBD2,NA,TRBV5-4,TRBJ2-2
CASSLGAQPNTGELFF,TGTGCCAGCAGTTTAGGGGCACAGCCGAACACCGGGGAGCTGTTTTTT,NA,NA,TRBV12-3/TRBV12-4,TRBJ2-2
CASGPGTVRTEAFF,TGTGCCAGCGGGCCCGGGACAGTAAGAACTGAAGCTTTCTTT,TRBD1,NA,TRBV28,TRBJ1-1
CASSTDRTGSQFF,TGTGCCAGCAGTACGGATCGGACAGGGTCGCAGTTCTTC,TRBD1,NA,TRBV6-5,TRBJ2-1
CAWSVGGNTEAFF,TGTGCCTGGAGTGTCGGGGGGAACACTGAAGCTTTCTTT,NA,few,TRBV30,TRBJ1-1
CASSQVWPGLFHTGELFF,TGTGCCAGCAGCCAAGTTTGGCCCGGACTCTTTCACACCGGGGAGCTGTTTTTT,NA,NA,TRBV3-1,TRBJ2-2
CASSLKGIGQPQHF,TGTGCCAGCAGTTTAAAGGGGATCGGGCAGCCCCAGCATTTT,NA,NA,TRBV12-3/TRBV12-4,TRBJ1-5
CASSRDIQETQYF,TGTGCCAGCAGCCGGGACATACAAGAGACCCAGTACTTC,NA,few,TRBV6-1,TRBJ2-5
CASSDLGNTEAFF,TGCGCCAGCAGTGATTTGGGGAACACTGAAGCTTTCTTT,NA,NA,TRBV10-2,TRBJ1-1
CSAHGGGSGQPQHF,TGCAGTGCTCATGGCGGGGGCTCTGGTCAGCCCCAGCATTTT,NA,few,TRBV20-1,TRBJ1-5
CSASEFAGTFQETQYF,TGCAGTGCTAGTGAGTTTGCGGGGACGTTTCAAGAGACCCAGTACTTC,NA,few,TRBV20-1,TRBJ2-5
CAISPQGKQYF,TGTGCCATCAGCCCCCAGGGTAAGCAGTACTTC,NA,few,TRBV10-3,TRBJ2-7
CAISERDSSSGNTIYF,TGTGCCATCAGTGAGCGGGACAGTAGCTCTGGAAACACCATATATTTT,TRBD1,few,TRBV10-3,TRBJ1-3
CASSQSQGIYEQYF,TGCGCCAGCAGCCAAAGCCAGGGAATCTACGAGCAGTACTTC,NA,NA,TRBV5-1,TRBJ2-7
CASSREGLHEQYF,TGTGCCAGCAGCCGGGAGGGTTTGCACGAGCAGTACTTC,TRBD2,few,TRBV3-1,TRBJ2-7
CSVYTTPTEAFF,TGCAGCGTTTATACAACCCCCACTGAAGCTTTCTTT,NA,many,TRBV29-1,TRBJ1-1
CASSGEGNQPQHF,TGTGCCAGCAGTGGTGAGGGCAATCAGCCCCAGCATTTT,NA,NA,TRBV2,TRBJ1-5
CSARDRPTNEKLFF,TGCAGTGCTCGGGACAGGCCAACTAATGAAAAACTGTTTTTT,TRBD1,NA,TRBV20-1,TRBJ1-4
CASSKLGTGKATNEKLFF,TGTGCCAGCAGCAAACTCGGGACAGGGAAGGCAACTAATGAAAAACTGTTTTTT,NA,NA,TRBV21-1,TRBJ1-4
CASRHGQEGYTF,TGTGCCAGCAGACATGGACAGGAGGGCTACACCTTC,TRBD1,few,TRBV6-6,TRBJ1-2
CASSFLTSGRVDNEQFF,TGTGCCAGCAGTTTCTTGACTAGCGGGAGGGTAGACAATGAGCAGTTCTTC,TRBD2,many,TRBV12-3/TRBV12-4,TRBJ2-1
CASSDTRGADTQYF,TGTGCCAGCAGCGATACTAGGGGCGCAGATACGCAGTATTTT,NA,NA,TRBV2,TRBJ2-3
CASSWGGQPQHF,TGTGCCAGCAGTTGGGGAGGACAGCCCCAGCATTTT,NA,NA,TRBV12-3/TRBV12-4,TRBJ1-5
CASSYPQGRQTEAFF,TGTGCCAGCAGTTATCCCCAGGGCCGGCAGACTGAAGCTTTCTTT,NA,NA,TRBV6-2/TRBV6-3,TRBJ1-1
CASSLWAGQNEQFF,TGTGCCAGCAGTTTATGGGCAGGCCAGAATGAGCAGTTCTTC,NA,few,TRBV12-3/TRBV12-4,TRBJ2-1
CASSLEASSIQGQFF,TGTGCCAGCAGCTTGGAGGCCTCATCTATTCAAGGGCAGTTCTTC,NA,many,TRBV5-4,TRBJ2-1
CASSGTGGSYNEQFF,TGTGCCAGTTCCGGGACAGGGGGCTCGTACAATGAGCAGTTCTTC,TRBD1,few,TRBV2,TRBJ2-1
CASSPYATGELFF,TGTGCCAGCAGCCCATATGCGACCGGGGAGCTGTTTTTT,NA,NA,TRBV7-2,TRBJ2-2
CASSRDSQTQYF,TGTGCCAGCAGCCGGGACTCCCAGACCCAGTACTTC,NA,few,TRBV5-4,TRBJ2-5
CSVSSSPGAPSYNEQFF,TGCAGCGTTAGCAGCTCCCCCGGGGCCCCCTCCTACAATGAGCAGTTCTTC,NA,few,TRBV29-1,TRBJ2-1
CASSYEAWTQYF,TGTGCCAGCAGTTACGAAGCTTGGACGCAGTATTTT,NA,NA,TRBV6-2/TRBV6-3,TRBJ2-3
CSVPVEGGQETQYF,TGCAGCGTCCCCGTGGAGGGAGGGCAAGAGACCCAGTACTTC,TRBD2,NA,TRBV29-1,TRBJ2-5
CSANTGAYEQYF,TGCAGTGCTAATACAGGGGCATACGAGCAGTACTTC,TRBD1,NA,TRBV20-1,TRBJ2-7
CASSPDSLTEAFF,TGTGCCAGCAGCCCGGACAGCCTCACTGAAGCTTTCTTT,NA,NA,TRBV14,TRBJ1-1
CASSLYQTTSADTQYF,TGTGCCAGCAGCCTCTACCAGACGACTAGCGCAGATACGCAGTATTTT,TRBD2,NA,TRBV7-3,TRBJ2-3
CAMSGQGSDTEAFF,TGTGCCATGTCGGGACAGGGATCGGACACTGAAGCTTTCTTT,TRBD1,few,TRBV6-5,TRBJ1-1